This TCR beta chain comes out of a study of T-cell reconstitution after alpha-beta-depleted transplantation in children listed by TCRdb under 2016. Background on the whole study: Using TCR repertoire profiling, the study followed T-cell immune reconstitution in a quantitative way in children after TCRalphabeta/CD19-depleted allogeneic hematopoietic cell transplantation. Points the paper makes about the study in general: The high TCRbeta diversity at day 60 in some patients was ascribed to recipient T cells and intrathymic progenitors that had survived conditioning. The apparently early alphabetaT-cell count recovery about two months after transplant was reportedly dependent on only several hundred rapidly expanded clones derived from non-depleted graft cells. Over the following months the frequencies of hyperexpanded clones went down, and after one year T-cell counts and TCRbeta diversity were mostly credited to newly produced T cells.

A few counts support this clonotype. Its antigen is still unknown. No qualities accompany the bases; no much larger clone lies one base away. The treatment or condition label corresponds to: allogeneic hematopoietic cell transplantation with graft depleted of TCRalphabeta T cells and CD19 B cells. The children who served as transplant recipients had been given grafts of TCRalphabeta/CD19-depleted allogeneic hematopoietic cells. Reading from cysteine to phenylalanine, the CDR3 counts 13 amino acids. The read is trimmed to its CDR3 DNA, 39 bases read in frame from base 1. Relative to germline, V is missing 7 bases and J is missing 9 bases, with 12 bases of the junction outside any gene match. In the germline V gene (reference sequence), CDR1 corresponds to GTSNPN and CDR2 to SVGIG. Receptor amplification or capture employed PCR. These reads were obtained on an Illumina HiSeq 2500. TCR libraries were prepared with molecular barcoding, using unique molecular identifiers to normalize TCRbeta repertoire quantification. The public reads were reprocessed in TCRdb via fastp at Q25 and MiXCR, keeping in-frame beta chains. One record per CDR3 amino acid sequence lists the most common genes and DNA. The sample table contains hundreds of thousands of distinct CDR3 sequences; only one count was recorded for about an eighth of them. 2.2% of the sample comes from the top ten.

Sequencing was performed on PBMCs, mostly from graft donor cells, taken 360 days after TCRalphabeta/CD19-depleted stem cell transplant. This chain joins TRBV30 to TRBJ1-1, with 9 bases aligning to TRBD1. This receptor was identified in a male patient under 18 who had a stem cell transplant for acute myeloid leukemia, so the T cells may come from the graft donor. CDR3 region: CASTDRGGDQAFF. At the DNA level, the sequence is TGTGCCTCCACGGACAGGGGAGGGGACCAAGCTTTCTTT.